The source of this T cell receptor (beta chain) is a study of early T cells in non-severe SARS-CoV-2 infection. Study overall: RNA in bulk from unsorted whole blood was sequenced, and chains were unpaired.

The CDR3 has 15 amino acids. Germline loops: CDR1 SGHTA, CDR2 FQGTGA. The V gene end was trimmed by 0 bases and the J gene end by 6 bases; junction bases not matched to a gene: 4. Unique molecular identifiers were affixed to single, distinct cDNA molecules. Using its own MiXCR run on the 5' RACE reads, TCRdb lists one record per CDR3 protein. This table holds approximately 70,000 distinct CDR3 sequences, roughly 11% found once. This chain links TRBV7-3 with TRBJ2-1, with TRBD2 matching 8 bases. The receptor was derived from an adult who was a healthcare worker with PCR-confirmed SARS-CoV-2 infection or an uninfected control (not recorded which). Specimen: whole blood, collected at baseline. CDR3 sequence reads: CASSLTPGGSNEQFF. CDR3 sequence (DNA): TGTGCCAGCAGCTTAACGCCGGGAGGGAGCAATGAGCAGTTCTTC. Full variable domain (missing parts from reference TRBV7-3 and TRBJ2-1): GAGVSQTPSNKVTEKGKYVELRCDPISGHTALYWYRQSLGQGPEFLIYFQGTGAADDSGLPNDRFFAVRPEGSVSTLKIQRTERGDSAVYLCASSLTPGGSNEQFFGPGTRLTVL.